One and the same sample provided the 23 T cell receptor beta chains below, sequenced in a study of blood T cell repertoires in COVID-19. Repertoires were generated with immunoSEQ multiplex PCR, while TCRdb's copy carries only in-frame clones and drops some. Among 150,000 or so clones listed, approximately 80% were seen once. Sequencing was carried out using peripheral blood. Source of these receptors: a man between 65 and 85 years old who had recovered from COVID-19.

The rearrangement joins TRBV7-3 to TRBJ2-2; TRBD2 matches at 13 bases. Germline loops: CDR1 SGHTA, CDR2 FQGTGA. The trim removed 3 bases at V and 6 bases at J, leaving 4 bases unmatched. The CDR3 runs to 16 residues. In nucleotides, the CDR3 is TGTGCCAGCAGCTTGAGACTAGCGGGAGGAGCCGGGGAGCTGTTTTTT. Translated: CASSLRLAGGAGELFF.

CDR3 in amino acids: CASSFHGQINQYF. The CDR3 DNA is TGTGCCAGCAGCTTCCACGGACAGATAAACCAGTACTTC. The chain combines TRBV7-9 with TRBJ2-5; D is possibly TRBD1 (6 bases). CDR3 length: 13 amino acids. The V and J ends lost 3 bases and 10 bases respectively, with 15 bases between them. The germline V gene has CDR1 SEHNR and CDR2 FQNEAQ (reference sequence).

The chain is built from TRBV6-4 and TRBJ2-1; 10 bases are shared with TRBD2. CDR3 length: 15 amino acids. The J segment lost 2 bases and the V segment lost 9 bases, leaving 7 bases of the junction unmatched. CDR1 is MRHNA, CDR2 SNTAGT, per germline. CDR3 residues: CASARLAGAYNEQFF. As DNA, the CDR3 is TGTGCCAGTGCACGGCTAGCGGGGGCCTACAATGAGCAGTTCTTC.

The chain joins TRBV6-5 to TRBJ2-7, with TRBD2 as a possible D gene (6 bases). This CDR3 has 13 residues. Deletions cut 6 bases from V and 2 bases from J, with 11 bases between. Germline CDR1 reads MNHEY; CDR2 reads SVGAGI. The chain's CDR3 is CASSGEATYEQYF. The CDR3, as DNA: TGTGCCAGCAGCGGGGAGGCAACCTACGAGCAGTACTTC.

The V and J genes are TRBV5-1 and TRBJ2-1, with 8 bases that match TRBD1. Looked up from germline, CDR1 is SGHRS and CDR2 is YFSETQ. This CDR3 has 18 residues. V shed 0 bases, J shed 0 bases, and the junction held 8 bases outside the gene matches. CDR3 residues: CASSLADRDISSYNEQFF. CDR3 DNA sequence: TGCGCCAGCAGCTTGGCGGACAGGGACATAAGCTCCTACAATGAGCAGTTCTTC.

This clone was observed at least ten times. The rearrangement joins TRBV12-3 or TRBV12-4 to TRBJ2-1, with D perhaps TRBD1 (6 bases). V was clipped by 6 bases and J by 5 bases, with 11 bases between them. The CDR3 covers 13 residues. CDR3 bases: TGTGCCAGCAGGTGGGACACGGACAATGAGCAGTTCTTC. This codes for CASRWDTDNEQFF.

The chain has TRBV7-9 and TRBJ2-7, with D perhaps matching TRBD1 (6 bases). Between the trimmed V and J ends, which lost 5 bases and 1 base, there was a span of 18 bases. CDR3 length: 16 residues. Germline values: CDR1 SEHNR, CDR2 FQNEAQ (reference sequence). CDR3 sequence (DNA): TGTGCCAGCAGCCCCCCCGGACAGCTAATTTCCTACGAGCAGTACTTC. This gives the protein CASSPPGQLISYEQYF.

This clone was recorded a few times. The chain uses TRBV29-1 and TRBJ1-5, with 7 nucleotides matching TRBD1. Germline lookup yields CDR1 SQVTM and CDR2 ANQGSEA. The CDR3 is 13 residues long. J was trimmed by 5 bases and V by 4 bases; bases with no gene match: 5. The CDR3 spells CSVGQGAYQPQHF. CDR3 in DNA: TGCAGCGTTGGACAGGGTGCTTATCAGCCCCAGCATTTT.

This clone was detected once. The chain couples TRBV11-2 to TRBJ2-1; 9 bases are shared with TRBD1. Germline CDR1 and CDR2: SGHAT and FQNNGV. This CDR3 contains 16 residues. Trimming removed 1 base from V and 4 bases from J; junction bases left unmatched: 5. CDR3 sequence (DNA): TGTGCCAGCAGCTTAGGTACAGGGGGCGCATACAATGAGCAGTTCTTC. Amino acids: CASSLGTGGAYNEQFF.

CDR3 in amino acids: CASSIRTGGDGYTF. The DNA of the CDR3 is TGTGCCAGTAGTATTAGGACAGGGGGAGATGGCTACACCTTC. The chain couples TRBV19 to TRBJ1-2; 10 positions match TRBD1. V shed 3 bases and J 6 bases; nucleotides not matched to a gene: 4. The CDR3 length is 14 residues. Germline CDR1 LNHDA, CDR2 SQIVND (reference sequence).

The chain is built from TRBV7-2 and TRBJ1-2; 7 bases are shared with TRBD1. The CDR3 has 13 residues. Germline V gene sequence: CDR1 SGHTA, CDR2 FQGNSA. V lost 5 bases to trimming and J lost 4 bases; unmatched junction nucleotides: 4. The CDR3 sequence is CASSGQEPYGYTF. The CDR3 DNA sequence: TGTGCCAGCAGCGGACAGGAGCCCTATGGCTACACCTTC. Combining the CDR3 with reference TRBV7-2 and TRBJ1-2 gives the whole variable domain GAGVSQSPSNKVTEKGKDVELRCDPISGHTALYWYRQSLGQGLEFLIYFQGNSAPDKSGLPSDRFSAERTGGSVSTLTIQRTQQEDSAVYLCASSGQEPYGYTFGSGTRLTVV.

V is TRBV5-6 and J is TRBJ2-3; D is uncertain. The CDR3 spans 11 residues. Trimming removed 4 bases at V and 5 bases at J, with 5 bases between. Germline assignment: CDR1 SGHDT and CDR2 YYEEEE. As DNA, the CDR3 is TGTGCCAGCAGCATCGGAGATACGCAGTATTTT. Its translation: CASSIGDTQYF.

This sequence joins TRBV15 and TRBJ1-1, with 7 bases aligning to TRBD1. This CDR3 has 17 residues. The germline V gene encodes CDR1 LNHNV and CDR2 YYDKDF (reference sequence). Trimming at V came to 5 bases and at J to 0 bases, leaving 12 bases not matched to a gene. In DNA, the CDR3 is TGTGCCACCAGCCCAACCTTTCGAACAGGGGTGAACACTGAAGCTTTCTTT. The encoded protein is CATSPTFRTGVNTEAFF.

The chain carries TRBV5-6 and TRBJ1-2; D is ambiguous. V gave up 4 bases and J gave up 3 bases, with 13 bases separating them. The germline V gene encodes CDR1 SGHDT and CDR2 YYEEEE. This CDR3 region has 14 residues. The CDR3: CASSPLTEDYGYTF. The CDR3 bases are TGTGCCAGCAGCCCCCTCACGGAGGACTATGGCTACACCTTC.

CDR3 DNA: TGTGCCAGCAGCAGGGGGGACAGAAGCTCTGGAAACACCATATATTTT. Translated: CASSRGDRSSGNTIYF. V gene TRBV7-2 combines with J gene TRBJ1-3; 7 nucleotides agree with TRBD1. V was clipped by 5 bases and J by 0 bases; unmatched bases: 7. This CDR3 region has 16 residues. Germline CDR1 and CDR2: SGHTA and FQGNSA.

V and J are TRBV27 and TRBJ2-7; 11 bases map to TRBD2. From germline, CDR1 is MNHEY and CDR2 SMNVEV (reference sequence). J lost 1 base, V lost 2 bases, and 4 bases had no gene match. The CDR3 consists of 16 residues. The chain's CDR3 is CASSLLAGGLSYEQYF. The DNA for the CDR3 is TGTGCCAGCAGTTTACTAGCGGGAGGCCTTTCCTACGAGCAGTACTTC.

V and J are TRBV4-1 and TRBJ2-7; 14 bases are a match to TRBD2. From germline, CDR1 is MGHRA and CDR2 YSYEKL. V was pared by 2 bases and J by 2 bases, with 17 bases of the junction left unmatched. The CDR3 spans 21 residues. CDR3 amino acids: CASSQLVGLAGGYAVPYEQYF. Written as DNA, the CDR3 is TGCGCCAGCAGCCAACTAGTAGGACTAGCGGGAGGATACGCTGTACCCTACGAGCAGTACTTC.

V and J are TRBV7-2 and TRBJ2-3, with 13 bases fitting TRBD2. Germline CDR1 SGHTA, CDR2 FQGNSA. With V trimmed by 5 bases and J by 6 bases, 11 bases remained unmatched. The CDR3 is 17 amino acids. The CDR3 loop reads CASSPRTSGGRGDTQYF. The DNA for the CDR3 is TGTGCCAGCAGCCCAAGGACTAGCGGGGGCAGGGGGGATACGCAGTATTTT.

V is TRBV18 and J is TRBJ1-3; unclear D gene. Looked up from germline, CDR1 is KGHSH and CDR2 is LQKENI. V lost 3 bases, J lost 0 bases, and 9 bases lay in between. This CDR3 comprises 15 residues. CDR3 region: CASSPRGSSGNTIYF. The CDR3 coding sequence is TGTGCCAGCTCACCCCGCGGCAGCTCTGGAAACACCATATATTTT.

The chain has TRBV28 and TRBJ2-7; 7 nucleotides line up with TRBD1. The germline V gene encodes CDR1 MDHEN and CDR2 SYDVKM. V gave up 6 bases and J gave up 6 bases; unmatched junction bases: 17. The CDR3 totals 16 residues. This CDR3 reads CASSLTPWTGNGEQYF. In DNA form, the CDR3 reads TGTGCCAGCAGCCTTACACCCTGGACAGGAAACGGCGAGCAGTACTTC.

A single count supports this clone. This chain uses TRBV9 with TRBJ1-4; D not certain. Trimming took off 0 bases at V and 5 bases at J, with 11 bases between the two ends. The CDR3 has 15 residues. Germline CDR1 is SGDLS and CDR2 is YYNGEE. CDR3 sequence (DNA): TGTGCCAGCAGCGTAGGGTCGGAGGGAAATGAAAAACTGTTTTTT. The encoded protein is CASSVGSEGNEKLFF.

The chain employs TRBV10-3 and TRBJ2-3, with D possibly matching TRBD2 (6 bases). Per germline, CDR1 ENHRY and CDR2 SYGVKD. Trimming stripped 0 bases from V and 3 bases from J, with 13 bases between. The CDR3 has 16 amino acids. For the CDR3, the DNA is TGTGCCATCAGTGAGTCGGAGGGGATGAGTACAGATACGCAGTATTTT. It codes for CAISESEGMSTDTQYF.

V usage is TRBV5-8 and J usage is TRBJ2-1; tentative D call: TRBD1 (5 bases). CDR1 and CDR2 (germline): SGHTS, YDEGEE. This CDR3 is 13 amino acids long. V dropped 4 bases and J dropped 6 bases, with 11 bases sitting between them. The CDR3 coding sequence is TGTGCCAGCAGCCCGAGGACAACCAATGAGCAGTTCTTC. Protein product: CASSPRTTNEQFF.